This TCR beta chain emerged from a study of blood T cell repertoires in COVID-19. Overall study: Italy, Spain and the United States were the sources of the convalescent and acute COVID-19 samples. From T cells, B-cell-depleted T cells, or PBMCs came the material, which was cDNA or gDNA.

This CDR3 is 13 amino acids long. J lost 10 bases, V lost 6 bases, and 9 bases had no gene match. Germline V gives CDR1 MRHNA, CDR2 SNTAGT. Data came from immunoSEQ multiplex PCR; TCRdb stores just in-frame clones and leaves some out. Of roughly 180,000 clones in the sample, about 80% are singletons; the top ten hold 6% to 8.5%. J is TRBJ1-5 and V is TRBV6-4; 7 positions agree with TRBD1. This receptor was identified in a human donor in a cohort sampled during active COVID-19. The sample consisted of peripheral blood. The CDR3 coding sequence is TGTGCCAGCAGAAACAGGGGTAGCAAACCCCAGCATTTT. It specifies CASRNRGSKPQHF.